This T cell receptor (beta chain) was profiled in a study of T cells in women clearing cervical HPV infection. The overall study: Control women cleared a single incident HPV16 infection within 12 months.

The assay was immunoSEQ multiplex PCR, and TCRdb's table has in-frame clones only and misses some. The clone table shows 35,000 to 45,000 clones, with the ten largest holding approximately 1.3%. The germline gives CDR1 SGHAT, CDR2 FQNNGV. The CDR3 extends over 14 amino acids. Note on this clone: An end of the junction differs from the germline gene, which may be a read error. The read terminates 3 residues ahead of where the CDR3 ends, so the germline J gene completes it.

Sequencing was performed on blood buffy coat. The chain links TRBV11-2 to TRBJ1-5; 7 nucleotides agree with TRBD1. The clonotype was recovered from a woman between 18 and 70 years old with a cervical HPV16 infection that either progressed to CIN3+ or cleared (not recorded which). CDR3 bases read: TGTGCCAGCAGCCTAGACAGGGAAGGTGGTCCC. Its translation is CASSLDREGGP. The full CDR3 reads CASSLDREGGPQHF.